This T cell receptor (beta chain) was captured in a study of OX40 agonist ivuxolimab in advanced cancers. General study results and limits: Compared with others, partial responders at 0.1-3.0 mg/kg displayed clonal expansion among the lowest. The work left the antigen specificity of expanded peripheral T cells undetermined. Expanded clones belonging to CD8+ T cells outnumbered, on average, those of CD4+.

The protocol was immunoSEQ multiplex PCR, while the TCRdb copy is restricted to in-frame clones and leaves out a portion. In the table there are more than 45,000 clones, 65% to 90% of which are singletons. With respect to this clone: Its antigen remains unidentified.

CDR1 and CDR2 (germline): PRHDT, FYEKMQ (reference sequence). V was shortened by 0 bases and J by 2 bases, with 8 bases between the two germline ends. There are 14 residues in the CDR3. The sample here was CD4+ or CD8+ T cells sorted from blood, taken in a trial of the OX40 agonist ivuxolimab. The chain is built from TRBV13 and TRBJ2-7; no clear D. This sequence originates from an adult with an advanced solid tumor such as melanoma, head and neck, liver or kidney cancer. The CDR3 protein is CASSLGRRTYEQYF. In DNA form, the CDR3 reads TGTGCCAGCAGCTTAGGACGCAGGACCTACGAGCAGTACTTC.